Below, 20 T cell receptor beta chains from the same sample are listed, as sequenced in a study of T cell responses to AZD1222 COVID-19 vaccine. Clones were read by immunoSEQ multiplex PCR, and TCRdb kept only the in-frame ones, dropping some. The repertoire has 95,000 to 100,000 clones, 80% to 90% of them found once; the top ten carry roughly a tenth. The specimen was peripheral blood, collected 28 days after the second AZD1222 dose. The receptors originated from an adult who received the AZD1222 COVID-19 vaccine.

V and J are TRBV18 and TRBJ2-7, with no clear D. The CDR3 consists of 15 residues. Germline values: CDR1 KGHSH, CDR2 LQKENI. Trimming removed 4 bases from V and 2 bases from J, with 15 bases in between. CDR3 loop: CASSLSSVTAYEQYF. The CDR3, as DNA: TGTGCCAGCTCACTCTCCTCTGTAACAGCCTACGAGCAGTACTTC.

V is TRBV5-1 and J is TRBJ2-5, with 7 bases lining up with TRBD2. The CDR3 spans 14 residues. Trimming took 6 bases from V and 1 from J; bases not matched to a gene: 6. Germline V gives CDR1 SGHRS, CDR2 YFSETQ. In DNA, the CDR3 is TGCGCCAGCATGAAGACTAGCCCCCAAGAGACCCAGTACTTC. This encodes CASMKTSPQETQYF.

The chain carries TRBV6-6 and TRBJ2-5; D call uncertain. The V end lost 6 bases, the J end lost 5 bases, and 4 bases lay between the germline ends. Germline-derived CDR1 and CDR2 are MNHNY and SVGAGI (reference sequence). This CDR3 contains 10 residues. The DNA for the CDR3 is TGTGCCAGCAGCGGCGAGACCCAGTACTTC. Its translation is CASSGETQYF.

The CDR3 bases are TGTGCCAGCAGTATACTACAGGGGAATGAGCAGTTCTTC. It translates to CASSILQGNEQFF. The rearrangement links TRBV27 to TRBJ2-1, with 7 bases matching TRBD1. The CDR3 contains 13 residues. Per the germline V gene, CDR1 is MNHEY and CDR2 is SMNVEV (reference sequence). J lost 7 bases, V lost 5 bases, and 5 bases had no gene match.

The gene calls are TRBV27 and TRBJ2-7, with a tentative D call TRBD1 (6 bases). Germline CDR1 is MNHEY and CDR2 is SMNVEV (reference sequence). This CDR3 is 14 amino acids long. Deletions cut 3 bases from V and 1 base from J, with 10 bases between. CDR3 sequence: CASSFRDTSYEQYF. The CDR3 bases are TGTGCCAGCAGTTTCCGGGACACATCCTACGAGCAGTACTTC.

The V and J genes are TRBV28 and TRBJ2-1; D may be TRBD1 or TRBD2 (5 bases each). Trimming cost V 2 bases and J 9 bases, with 8 bases left between them. Germline V CDR1 and CDR2: MDHEN, SYDVKM. The CDR3 loop spans 12 amino acids. The chain's CDR3 is CASSLIGTEQFF. CDR3 nucleotides: TGTGCCAGCAGTTTAATCGGGACTGAGCAGTTCTTC.

Of note for this clone: The junction departs from germline at one end; a sequencing error may be responsible. This rearrangement joins TRBV4-1 to TRBJ1-2; D is unclear. This CDR3 is 13 amino acids long. Germline V lookup: CDR1 MGHRA, CDR2 YSYEKL. CDR3 sequence: CASSQDVWRTGAF. The CDR3 bases are TGCGCCAGCAGCCAAGACGTTTGGCGGACCGGTGCCTTC.

The V gene is TRBV9, the J gene TRBJ2-5; a possible D gene is TRBD1 (6 bases). V lost 3 bases and J lost 9, with 15 bases in between. The germline gives CDR1 SGDLS, CDR2 YYNGEE. The CDR3 consists of 13 residues. In nucleotides, the CDR3 is TGTGCCAGCAGCGGCCCCTGGGGGCGGGCCCAGTACTTC. It encodes CASSGPWGRAQYF.

This clone has a single count. The V gene is TRBV30, the J gene TRBJ2-4, with 11 positions matching TRBD2. This CDR3 has 16 amino acids. V gave up 3 bases and J gave up 4 bases; unmatched junction bases: 8. In germline, CDR1 is GTSNPN, CDR2 SVGIG (reference sequence). The CDR3: CAWRVAGGTSKNIQYF. CDR3 DNA sequence: TGTGCCTGGAGGGTAGCGGGGGGGACGTCAAAAAACATTCAGTACTTC.

V usage is TRBV27 and J usage is TRBJ1-2; tentative D call: TRBD1 (5 bases). The CDR3 loop spans 15 amino acids. V lost 2 bases and J 4 bases, leaving 14 bases between the germline ends. Germline V lookup: CDR1 MNHEY, CDR2 SMNVEV (reference sequence). CDR3 DNA: TGTGCCAGCAGTTTAGGGGCACGACTGAGCTATGGCTACACCTTC. Residues: CASSLGARLSYGYTF.

V gene TRBV4-2 combines with J gene TRBJ1-1; D uncertain. The CDR3 consists of 15 residues. Germline V CDR1 and CDR2: LGHNA, YNFKEQ. V lost 0 bases and J 1 base, leaving 9 bases between the germline ends. The CDR3 region is CASSQDLRENTEAFF. DNA of the CDR3: TGTGCCAGCAGCCAAGATTTGAGGGAGAACACTGAAGCTTTCTTT.

In this sample, this clone is medium-sized. The chain couples TRBV12-2 to TRBJ2-7; no DNA check was done on the table's D call, TRBD1. TRBV12-2 is a pseudogene. CDR3 length equals 15 residues. CDR3 in amino acids: CASRLGQGTSYEQYF. The CDR3 DNA reads as TGTGCAAGTCGCTTAGGACAGGGGACCTCCTACGAGCAGTACTTC.

This sequence joins TRBV20-1 and TRBJ1-2; D remains ambiguous. The CDR3 is 12 amino acids. V lost 3 bases and J lost 4, with 9 bases in between. Germline values: CDR1 DFQATT, CDR2 SNEGSKA (reference sequence). CDR3 sequence (DNA): TGCAGTGCTAGTTCAATTACCTATGGCTACACCTTC. Translated: CSASSITYGYTF.

V usage is TRBV29-1 and J usage is TRBJ2-1; 9 bases align to TRBD2. CDR1 and CDR2 (germline): SQVTM, ANQGSEA. With 4 bases clipped from V and 5 bases from J, the junction kept 9 bases outside the gene matches. The CDR3 spans 15 residues. This chain's CDR3 is CSVGALAGAHNEQFF. In DNA form, the CDR3 reads TGCAGCGTTGGGGCCTTAGCGGGAGCGCACAATGAGCAGTTCTTC.

The chain couples TRBV28 to TRBJ2-3; D unresolved. V dropped 3 bases and J dropped 1 base, with 11 bases sitting between them. The length of the CDR3 is 15 residues. The germline CDR1 and CDR2 sequences are MDHEN and SYDVKM. CDR3 loop: CASSFGFRGTDTQYF. The CDR3 DNA reads as TGTGCCAGCAGTTTCGGGTTTCGGGGCACAGATACGCAGTATTTT.

The chain uses TRBV5-1 and TRBJ2-2, with D perhaps TRBD2 (6 bases). Trimming left V 2 bases short and J 7 bases short, with 12 bases between. The germline V gene encodes CDR1 SGHRS and CDR2 YFSETQ. This CDR3 contains 14 residues. CDR3 sequence: CASSFAGINGELFF. CDR3 DNA: TGCGCCAGCAGCTTCGCGGGGATCAACGGGGAGCTGTTTTTT.

The chain uses TRBV28 and TRBJ2-7; 10 bases are a match to TRBD2. Germline V gives CDR1 MDHEN, CDR2 SYDVKM. This CDR3 contains 15 residues. Trimming cost V 5 bases and J 0 bases; bases outside gene matches: 4. For the CDR3, the DNA is TGTGCCAGCAGTCGACTAGCGGGCGGCTCCTACGAGCAGTACTTC. This sequence encodes CASSRLAGGSYEQYF.

The chain recombines TRBV6-1 with TRBJ1-6; 7 positions agree with TRBD1. From germline, CDR1 is MNHNS and CDR2 SASEGT. V gave up 3 bases and J gave up 9 bases; unmatched junction bases: 8. The CDR3 covers 15 residues. Written as DNA, the CDR3 is TGTGCCAGCAGTGAGAAAGCCAGGGGGAGTTCACCCCTCCACTTT. Amino acids: CASSEKARGSSPLHF.

CDR3 nucleotide sequence: TGTGCCAGCAGTCCTAGCGGGGACGGGAATGAGCAGTTCTTC. Amino acid sequence: CASSPSGDGNEQFF. The chain links TRBV6-5 to TRBJ2-1, with TRBD2 identical over 9 bases. In germline, CDR1 is MNHEY, CDR2 SVGAGI. The trim removed 5 bases at V and 7 bases at J, leaving 6 bases unmatched. The CDR3 has 14 amino acids.

The gene calls are TRBV11-2 and TRBJ1-1; D remains unclear. CDR3 length: 13 amino acids. Germline CDR1 SGHAT, CDR2 FQNNGV. Trimming removed 5 bases from V and 7 bases from J, with 14 bases in between. The CDR3 loop reads CASSHLRTVEAFF. CDR3 DNA sequence: TGTGCCAGCAGCCACCTCCGCACAGTTGAAGCTTTCTTT.